The 17 T cell receptor beta chains below were found in one sample sequenced in a study of OX40 agonist ivuxolimab in advanced cancers. TCRdb's copy holds only in-frame clones and misses some; the assay was immunoSEQ multiplex PCR. The sample carries some 66,000 clones, 60% to 80% recorded once. This material consisted of CD4+ or CD8+ T cells sorted from blood, taken in a trial of the OX40 agonist ivuxolimab. Source of these receptors: an adult with an advanced solid tumor such as melanoma, head and neck, liver or kidney cancer.

The V call is TRBV5-3, the J call TRBJ1-3, with D possibly being TRBD1 (5 bases). TRBV5-3 is labeled an ORF, and its function is uncertain. Trimming took off 5 bases at V and 8 bases at J, with 23 bases between the two ends. This CDR3 contains 16 residues. The CDR3 loop is CARRSFRDSQRDTIYF. The DNA of the CDR3 is TGTGCCAGAAGATCTTTTCGGGACTCGCAACGAGACACCATATATTTT.

This rearrangement joins TRBV18 to TRBJ2-7, with 7 bases lining up with TRBD2. Germline assignment: CDR1 KGHSH and CDR2 LQKENI. The CDR3 consists of 13 residues. J gave up 6 bases and V 3 bases, and 5 bases lay outside the gene matches. As DNA, the CDR3 is TGTGCCAGCTCACCGGGGGGGGTGAGCGAGCAGTACTTC. This codes for CASSPGGVSEQYF.

This chain links TRBV2 with TRBJ2-6; no clear D gene. The CDR3 has 17 residues. Trimming cost V 0 bases and J 0 bases, with 9 bases left between them. Germline assignment: CDR1 SNHLY and CDR2 FYNNEI. CDR3 region: CASSEAGYLSGANVLTF. The CDR3 nucleotides are TGTGCCAGCAGTGAAGCGGGGTATCTCTCTGGGGCCAACGTCCTGACTTTC. Using reference TRBV2 and TRBJ2-6 for the parts outside the CDR3, the full variable domain is EPEVTQTPSHQVTQMGQEVILRCVPISNHLYFYWYRQILGQKVEFLVSFYNNEISEKSEIFDDQFSVERPDGSNFTLKIRSTKLEDSAMYFCASSEAGYLSGANVLTFGAGSRLTVL.

The chain employs TRBV6-4 and TRBJ2-2, with 7 nucleotides matching TRBD2. CDR1 is MRHNA and CDR2 is SNTAGT in the germline V gene. This CDR3 has 15 amino acids. Germline trimming cut 4 bases from V and 1 base from J; bases unmatched to any gene: 3. DNA of the CDR3: TGTGCCAGCAGTGCGTCTAGCGGGAACACCGGGGAGCTGTTTTTT. Translating gives CASSASSGNTGELFF.

The rearrangement uses TRBV19 and TRBJ2-3, with 7 bases matching TRBD2. Germline loops: CDR1 LNHDA, CDR2 SQIVND (reference sequence). Trimming cost V 7 bases and J 6 bases; bases outside gene matches: 4. The CDR3 has 12 amino acids. CDR3 amino acids: CASNDGGDTQYF. As DNA, the CDR3 is TGTGCCAGTAACGACGGGGGGGATACGCAGTATTTT.

V usage is TRBV2 and J usage is TRBJ1-5; TRBD1 agrees at 7 bases. Losses at the gene ends were 4 bases for V and 7 bases for J; bases not matched to a gene: 7. This CDR3 spans 14 amino acids. CDR1 is SNHLY and CDR2 is FYNNEI in the germline V gene. The CDR3 spells CASSATGDNQPQHF. The CDR3 coding sequence is TGTGCCAGCAGTGCTACAGGGGACAACCAGCCCCAGCATTTT.

J is TRBJ2-2 and V is TRBV18; D is perhaps TRBD2 (5 bases). CDR1 and CDR2 from the germline V gene are KGHSH and LQKENI. Trimming shortened V by 3 bases and J by 2 bases, and 7 bases separated the two germline ends. The CDR3 is made up of 14 amino acids. CDR3 DNA: TGTGCCAGCTCACCGGGAGTTAACACCGGGGAGCTGTTTTTT. Amino acids: CASSPGVNTGELFF.

This clone appeared a few times. The chain recombines TRBV6-1 with TRBJ1-5; D remains ambiguous. Germline-derived CDR1 and CDR2 are MNHNS and SASEGT. Trimming shortened V by 9 bases and J by 6 bases, and 12 bases separated the two germline ends. The CDR3 covers 12 residues. CDR3 DNA: TGTGCCAGTGTGGGTCAAATTCAGCCCCAGCATTTT. Its translation is CASVGQIQPQHF.

The CDR3 reads CASSAGAHQPQHF. CDR3 nucleotide sequence: TGTGCCAGCTCTGCCGGGGCCCATCAGCCCCAGCATTTT. The genes are TRBV18 and TRBJ1-5, with D perhaps TRBD1 (5 bases). V was trimmed by 6 bases and J by 5 bases, leaving 11 bases between them. Germline V gives CDR1 KGHSH, CDR2 LQKENI. This CDR3 has 13 amino acids. The full variable domain, with the rest looked up from reference TRBV18 and TRBJ1-5, is NAGVMQNPRHLVRRRGQEARLRCSPMKGHSHVYWYRQLPEEGLKFMVYLQKENIIDESGMPKERFSAEFPKEGPSILRIQQVVRGDSAAYFCASSAGAHQPQHFGDGTRLSIL.

The chain uses TRBV15 and TRBJ1-1, with D perhaps TRBD1 (6 bases). V was shortened by 0 bases and J by 3 bases, with 11 bases between the two germline ends. The CDR3 is made up of 15 amino acids. Germline CDR1 LNHNV, CDR2 YYDKDF (reference sequence). CDR3: CATSRDQGLHTEAFF. The CDR3 DNA follows: TGTGCCACCAGCAGAGATCAGGGGTTGCACACTGAAGCTTTCTTT.

The V gene is TRBV19, the J gene TRBJ2-5; tentative D call: TRBD1 (6 bases). With 5 bases removed from V and 2 bases from J, the gap between germline ends came to 15 bases. Germline CDR1 LNHDA, CDR2 SQIVND (reference sequence). The CDR3 contains 15 residues. Here the CDR3 DNA reads TGTGCCAGTAGTGCCTTGACAGGCGAACAAGAGACCCAGTACTTC. It codes for CASSALTGEQETQYF. The variable domain in full, completed from reference TRBV19 and TRBJ2-5, reads DGGITQSPKYLFRKEGQNVTLSCEQNLNHDAMYWYRQDPGQGLRLIYYSQIVNDFQKGDIAEGYSVSREKKESFPLTVTSAQKNPTAFYLCASSALTGEQETQYFGPGTRLLVL.

The J gene is TRBJ2-7, the V gene TRBV19; a weak D match, TRBD2 (6 bases). Germline lookup yields CDR1 LNHDA and CDR2 SQIVND (reference sequence). V was cut by 5 bases and J by 7 bases, with 15 bases left in between. The CDR3 is made up of 13 amino acids. CDR3 in amino acids: CASSRDFSGEQYF. DNA for the CDR3: TGTGCCAGTAGTCGGGACTTTTCTGGAGAGCAGTACTTC.

CDR3 bases: TGCAGCGTTGAACTTCAGGGGTTGGCCTACGAGCAGTACTTC. This codes for CSVELQGLAYEQYF. The chain uses TRBV29-1 and TRBJ2-7, with D perhaps matching TRBD1 (6 bases). This CDR3 has 14 residues. From germline, CDR1 is SQVTM and CDR2 ANQGSEA. The germline V and J ends were trimmed by 2 bases and 2 bases, with 13 bases remaining between them.

The chain recombines TRBV7-9 with TRBJ2-2; D gene unclear. The CDR3 is made up of 15 amino acids. V was clipped by 5 bases and J by 2 bases, with 12 bases between them. In germline, CDR1 is SEHNR, CDR2 FQNEAQ (reference sequence). The CDR3 spells CASSPPNHNTGELFF. In DNA, the CDR3 is TGTGCCAGCAGCCCCCCAAACCATAACACCGGGGAGCTGTTTTTT.

The chain uses TRBV7-8 and TRBJ2-3; possibly TRBD2 for D (5 bases). The germline CDR1 and CDR2 sequences are SGHVS and FQNEAQ. CDR3 length: 14 amino acids. Trimming cost V 5 bases and J 3 bases, with 12 bases left between them. CDR3 in amino acids: CASSRRGQTDTQYF. DNA for the CDR3: TGTGCCAGCAGCCGTCGGGGTCAAACAGATACGCAGTATTTT. Using reference TRBV7-8 and TRBJ2-3 for the parts outside the CDR3, the full variable domain is GAGVSQSPRYKVAKRGQDVALRCDPISGHVSLFWYQQALGQGPEFLTYFQNEAQLDKSGLPSDRFFAERPEGSVSTLKIQRTQQEDSAVYLCASSRRGQTDTQYFGPGTRLTVL.

V and J are TRBV6-6 and TRBJ1-1, with a weak D call TRBD1 (6 bases). CDR1 is MNHNY and CDR2 is SVGAGI in the germline V gene (reference sequence). CDR3 length: 16 amino acids. Trimming took 5 bases from V and 4 from J, leaving 20 bases between them. CDR3 in DNA: TGTGCCAGCAGTAGGGGCCCACAGGGTACGGCCACTGAAGCTTTCTTT. Its translation is CASSRGPQGTATEAFF.

This clone was counted a few times. The J gene is TRBJ1-5, the V gene TRBV6-1; unclear D gene. CDR1 and CDR2 (germline): MNHNS, SASEGT. Deletions cut 0 bases from V and 5 bases from J, with 11 bases between. CDR3 length: 15 residues. The CDR3 coding sequence is TGTGCCAGCAGTGAAGCGTTTTCTGGACATCAGCCCCAGCATTTT. This translates into CASSEAFSGHQPQHF.